This record looks at one T cell receptor (beta chain) sequence and its context. The same CDR3 arises from other DNA sequences in this sample as well. Original data processing: The authors estimated nucleated cell counts from reference gene primer amplification. Repertoires were generated with immunoSEQ multiplex PCR, while TCRdb's copy carries only in-frame clones and drops some. V and J calls and clone size are those listed in that table; D and trimming were worked out from the DNA. Of about 490,000 clones listed, roughly 85% are singletons. The sample is drawn from a study of blood T cell repertoires in COVID-19. At the level of the study: Both acute and convalescent COVID-19 samples were obtained from the United States, Italy and Spain.

Germline loops: CDR1 MDHEN, CDR2 SYDVKM. V was pared by 5 bases and J by 2 bases, with 9 bases of the junction left unmatched. The CDR3 is made up of 16 amino acids. J is TRBJ2-1 and V is TRBV28; 7 nucleotides line up with TRBD2. Sequenced sample: peripheral blood. This clonotype was obtained from a human donor in a cohort sampled during active COVID-19. CDR3 sequence: CASSPTGAGTYNEQFF. Written as DNA, the CDR3 is TGTGCCAGCAGTCCTACGGGAGCGGGGACCTACAATGAGCAGTTCTTC.